This T cell receptor (beta chain) was observed in a study of blood T cell repertoires in COVID-19. Study-wide context: Material from acute and convalescent COVID-19 was sourced from the United States, Italy and Spain. The cDNA or gDNA used as material had been derived from T cells, B-cell-depleted T cells, or PBMCs.

Authors' methods: Cell counts per sample came from amplifying reference gene primers. Profiled with immunoSEQ multiplex PCR; TCRdb holds only in-frame clones, not every one. For V, J and clone size, that table is used; D and trimming come from the DNA. Among about 160,000 clones listed, about 92% were seen once. V lost 5 bases to trimming and J lost 9 bases; unmatched junction nucleotides: 13. This CDR3 has 15 residues. The germline V gene encodes CDR1 SGHKS and CDR2 YYEKEE (reference sequence). This sequence was found in a man aged 60 to 75 with active or convalescent COVID-19. The chain employs TRBV5-5 and TRBJ2-1; 8 nucleotides match TRBD1. Sequencing was performed on peripheral blood. The CDR3 region is CASRYRDRSLGEQFF. Written as DNA, the CDR3 is TGTGCCAGCAGGTACCGGGACAGGAGCCTGGGTGAGCAGTTCTTC.